The source of this T cell receptor (beta chain) is a study of blood T cell repertoires in COVID-19. V lost 5 bases to trimming and J lost 2 bases; unmatched junction nucleotides: 12. CDR3 length equals 17 residues. Per germline, CDR1 SEHNR and CDR2 FQNEAQ (reference sequence). The protocol was immunoSEQ multiplex PCR, while the TCRdb copy is restricted to in-frame clones and leaves out a portion. The sample shows around 190,000 clones, 82% of them seen only once. The genes are TRBV7-9 and TRBJ2-1, with 7 bases matching TRBD2. This TCR was recovered from a woman aged 60 to 75 with COVID-19, enrolled during active disease. Material: peripheral blood. CDR3 DNA: TGTGCCAGCAGCCCCCTCCGGGGGAGGGTAACCTACAATGAGCAGTTCTTC. Translating gives CASSPLRGRVTYNEQFF.